Included here is one T cell receptor (beta chain) sequence, with context. The antigen is undetermined. Germline V lookup: CDR1 ENHRY, CDR2 SYGVKD. The length of the CDR3 is 16 residues. The ends lost 3 bases at V and 1 base at J; junction bases unmatched: 5. Using immunoSEQ multiplex PCR, the repertoire was profiled, and TCRdb retains in-frame clones only, with some absent. The data show some 400,000 clones, about 89% seen once. Treatment given: about 20 received Ad26.COV2.S at low or high dose, single or two shots; 5 received placebo; per-sample allocation not given. Collection of samples fell on day 63 after the first vaccine or placebo injection. It was an adult aged 18-55 years in Boston who was the donor. The data belong to a study of Ad26.COV2.S vaccination and SARS-CoV-2 variants. Turning to the study itself: Ad26.COV2.S was injected intramuscularly once or twice, 56 days apart.

General study results and limits: While placebo recipients had lower spike-specific TCR breadth, vaccine recipients had more. Measures of TCR breadth and depth may have fallen short of total T cell responses.

This chain joins TRBV10-3 and TRBJ2-2; TRBD2 agrees at 7 bases. This receptor was taken from a person between 18 and 60 years old who received the Ad26.COV2.S COVID-19 vaccine or a placebo. The input for sequencing was peripheral blood, taken in a trial of Ad26.COV2.S vaccine versus placebo. The CDR3 region has the DNA TGTGCCATCAGTGAAGCGGGACGCGAGAACACCGGGGAGCTGTTTTTT. Its protein product is CAISEAGRENTGELFF.